One sample yielded the 13 T cell receptor beta chains listed below, sequenced in a study of OX40 agonist ivuxolimab in advanced cancers. TCRdb's table, derived via immunoSEQ multiplex PCR, lists solely in-frame clones and lacks some. The data show about 20,000 clones, roughly nine tenths seen once. The sequences come from CD4+ or CD8+ T cells sorted from blood, collected in a trial of the OX40 agonist ivuxolimab. These receptor sequences come from an adult with an advanced solid tumor such as melanoma, head and neck, liver or kidney cancer.

The V gene is TRBV6-1, the J gene TRBJ1-1; 9 positions agree with TRBD1. Trimming removed 4 bases from V and 3 bases from J; junction bases left unmatched: 3. CDR1 is MNHNS, CDR2 SASEGT, per germline. There are 14 residues in the CDR3. This CDR3 reads CASSVYRGHTEAFF. The CDR3 DNA reads TGTGCCAGCAGTGTTTACAGGGGGCACACTGAAGCTTTCTTT.

This chain joins TRBV11-2 and TRBJ2-3, with 8 bases lining up with TRBD1. After removal of 0 bases from V and 5 bases from J, the junction contained 10 bases not matched to a gene. CDR3 length: 17 amino acids. Germline CDR1 and CDR2: SGHAT and FQNNGV. The CDR3 DNA reads as TGTGCCAGCAGCTTAGAAAGCTGGCAGGGGGCGCGAGATACGCAGTATTTT. This sequence encodes CASSLESWQGARDTQYF.

V is TRBV27 and J is TRBJ2-1; TRBD2 agrees at 8 bases. With 3 bases clipped from V and 12 bases from J, the junction kept 13 bases outside the gene matches. Germline CDR1 and CDR2: MNHEY and SMNVEV (reference sequence). This CDR3 is 15 amino acids long. CDR3 residues: CASSLAGLGDLGQFF. The CDR3 DNA follows: TGTGCCAGCAGTTTGGCGGGACTAGGGGACCTCGGGCAGTTCTTC.

This clone was seen just once. The chain uses TRBV4-1 and TRBJ2-3; 7 bases match TRBD2. Losses at the gene ends were 3 bases for V and 2 bases for J; bases not matched to a gene: 5. The CDR3 contains 15 residues. Germline V gene data show CDR1 as MGHRA and CDR2 as YSYEKL. DNA for the CDR3: TGCGCCAGCAGCCAGGGGACTACCTACACAGATACGCAGTATTTT. The encoded protein is CASSQGTTYTDTQYF.

This chain connects TRBV4-1 to TRBJ1-1; no firm D call. From germline, CDR1 is MGHRA and CDR2 YSYEKL. The CDR3 covers 18 residues. V lost 0 bases and J lost 1, with 18 bases in between. CDR3: CASSQERNFSRQNTEAFF. In nucleotides, the CDR3 is TGCGCCAGCAGCCAAGAAAGGAACTTTAGCAGGCAGAACACTGAAGCTTTCTTT.

The rearrangement uses TRBV4-2 and TRBJ2-5, with 8 bases identical to TRBD2. V lost 1 base, J lost 4 bases, and 11 bases stayed unmatched. Germline values: CDR1 LGHNA, CDR2 YNFKEQ. The CDR3 is made up of 17 amino acids. CDR3 nucleotides: TGTGCCAGCAGCCAAGGTCCGAGCGGGAGTGGCGTAGAGACCCAGTACTTC. Translation: CASSQGPSGSGVETQYF.

Only one count was recorded for this clone. The gene calls are TRBV13 and TRBJ1-1; 7 nucleotides align to TRBD1. Germline CDR1 is PRHDT and CDR2 is FYEKMQ (reference sequence). This CDR3 has 16 amino acids. The V and J ends lost 1 base and 5 bases, in that order; junction bases with no gene match: 10. In nucleotides, the CDR3 is TGTGCCAGCAGCTTAGTATTAGGGGGCGCCCGAACTGAAGCTTTCTTT. Translation: CASSLVLGGARTEAFF.

Details on this clone: An end of the junction differs from the germline gene, which may be a read error. The CDR3 loop reads CASSFGDRGTDTQYF. For the CDR3, the DNA is TGTGCTAGCAGCTTTGGGGACAGGGGGACAGATACGCAGTATTTT. The rearrangement links TRBV7-7 to TRBJ2-3; TRBD1 matches at 11 bases. Germline V gene data show CDR1 as SSHAT and CDR2 as FNYEAQ (reference sequence). This CDR3 contains 15 residues.

V and J are TRBV27 and TRBJ1-4; no clear D. The CDR3 has 13 residues. Germline V gene sequence: CDR1 MNHEY, CDR2 SMNVEV (reference sequence). The germline V and J ends were trimmed by 3 bases and 5 bases, with 7 bases remaining between them. The CDR3 nucleotides read TGTGCCAGCAGTTTCGGTCTGAATGAAAAACTGTTTTTT. Encoded protein: CASSFGLNEKLFF.

This sequence joins TRBV19 and TRBJ2-5; TRBD1 or TRBD2 may be the D gene (5 bases each). The CDR3 is 14 amino acids. The ends were cut back, 1 base at V and 5 bases at J, with 11 bases in the middle. Germline V CDR1 and CDR2: LNHDA, SQIVND (reference sequence). CDR3 DNA sequence: TGTGCCAGTAGTATAGCCGGGGCCTGGGAGACCCAGTACTTC. Its protein product is CASSIAGAWETQYF.

The genes are TRBV27 and TRBJ1-2; D is possibly TRBD1 (5 bases). Trimming stripped 5 bases from V and 4 bases from J, with 11 bases between. CDR3 size: 13 residues. Germline CDR1 and CDR2: MNHEY and SMNVEV (reference sequence). In nucleotides, the CDR3 is TGTGCCAGCAGTCCGGGACCGGCCTATGGCTACACCTTC. Residues: CASSPGPAYGYTF.

This chain uses TRBV7-9 with TRBJ2-5, with 7 bases matching TRBD1. The CDR3 length is 14 residues. The J segment lost 6 bases and the V segment lost 4 bases, leaving 8 bases of the junction unmatched. The V gene's germline CDR1 is SEHNR and CDR2 FQNEAQ (reference sequence). The CDR3 bases are TGTGCCAGCAGCTCCCGGGGACAGTGGCAGACCCAGTACTTC. Its protein product is CASSSRGQWQTQYF.

The CDR3 sequence is CAISEFEGLNTEAFF. The CDR3 DNA reads TGTGCCATCAGTGAGTTTGAAGGCCTGAACACTGAAGCTTTCTTT. The J gene is TRBJ1-1, the V gene TRBV10-3; D unresolved. CDR1 is ENHRY and CDR2 is SYGVKD in the germline V gene. The CDR3 contains 15 residues. Trimming shortened V by 1 base and J by 0 bases, and 9 bases separated the two germline ends.